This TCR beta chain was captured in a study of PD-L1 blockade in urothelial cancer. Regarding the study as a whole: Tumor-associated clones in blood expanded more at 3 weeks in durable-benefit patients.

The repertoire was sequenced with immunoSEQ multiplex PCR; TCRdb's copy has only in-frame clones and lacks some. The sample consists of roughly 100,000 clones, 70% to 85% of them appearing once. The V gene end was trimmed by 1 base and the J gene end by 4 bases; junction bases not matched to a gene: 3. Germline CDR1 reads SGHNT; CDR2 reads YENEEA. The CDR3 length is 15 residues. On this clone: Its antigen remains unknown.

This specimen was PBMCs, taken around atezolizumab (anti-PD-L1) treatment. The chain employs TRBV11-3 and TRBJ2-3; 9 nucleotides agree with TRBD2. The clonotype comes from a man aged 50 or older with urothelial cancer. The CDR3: CASSLGSGSSDTQYF. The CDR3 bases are TGTGCCAGCAGCTTAGGTAGCGGGAGCTCAGATACGCAGTATTTT.